This TCR beta chain appears in the sequencing data of a study of PD-1 blockade in classical Hodgkin lymphoma. Unmatched junction bases numbered 12, after V lost 5 bases and J lost 6 bases. This CDR3 is 16 amino acids long. In germline, CDR1 is LGHNA, CDR2 YSLEER. This table comes from immunoSEQ multiplex PCR, and its TCRdb copy is limited to in-frame clones, with some not included. The sample shows under 20,000 clones, 87% of them seen only once. Indicated time point: newly diagnosed, previously untreated cHL patient sample. This sequence joins TRBV4-3 and TRBJ2-1, with 8 positions matching TRBD1. Sequencing was done on a sample of peripheral blood mononuclear cells (PBMCs). The clonotype was recovered from a human donor with classical Hodgkin lymphoma. DNA for the CDR3: TGCGCCAGCAGCAGCAAGGGGCAGGGGGCCTTCAATGAGCAGTTCTTC. Its translation: CASSSKGQGAFNEQFF.